The present TCR beta chain was sequenced within a study of metastatic and nonmetastatic thyroid tumors. Study context: Repertoires of blood and of tissue (tumor or nodule) from malignant and benign thyroid patients were compared.

This clone has ten or more counts. Its matching antigen is unknown. Ahead of thyroid surgery, no patient had received treatment of any kind. Trimming cost V 5 bases and J 6 bases; bases outside gene matches: 7. From germline, CDR1 is MDHEN and CDR2 SYDVKM. There are 13 residues in the CDR3. Whole-study findings and limits: In blood and tumor, TCR beta diversity was reportedly significantly higher in malignant thyroid tumors than in benign nodules.

In the original processing: Variation in CDR3 across clinicopathological groups served as the basis for constructing a distant-metastasis classifier in papillary thyroid cancer. TCRdb re-analyzed the PCR reads through MiXCR. The authors' filters were not applied to this entry. Of 30,000 or so clones listed, around 32% are singletons. Source material: blood. The chain couples TRBV28 to TRBJ2-7; 7 bases match TRBD2. This TCR came from a female donor with papillary thyroid cancer or a benign thyroid nodule (not recorded which). Some clones in this sample may be carry-over from other donors' samples. CDR3 residues: CASSETSPSEQYF. The DNA for the CDR3 is TGTGCCAGCAGTGAGACTAGCCCTAGCGAGCAGTACTTC. The variable domain in full, completed from reference TRBV28 and TRBJ2-7, reads DVKVTQSSRYLVKRTGEKVFLECVQDMDHENMFWYRQDPGLGLRLIYFSYDVKMKEKGDIPEGYSVSREKKERFSLILESASTNQTSMYLCASSETSPSEQYFGPGTRLTVT.